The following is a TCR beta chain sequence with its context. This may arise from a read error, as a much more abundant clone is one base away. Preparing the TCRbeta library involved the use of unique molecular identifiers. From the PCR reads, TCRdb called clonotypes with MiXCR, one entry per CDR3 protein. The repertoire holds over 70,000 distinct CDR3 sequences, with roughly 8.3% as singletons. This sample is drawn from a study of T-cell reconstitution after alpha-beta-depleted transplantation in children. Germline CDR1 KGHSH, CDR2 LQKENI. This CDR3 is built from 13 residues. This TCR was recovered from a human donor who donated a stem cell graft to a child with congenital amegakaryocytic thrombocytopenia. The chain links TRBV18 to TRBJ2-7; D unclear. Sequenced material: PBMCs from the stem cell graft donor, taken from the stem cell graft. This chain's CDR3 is CASSPPSSYKQYF. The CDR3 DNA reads TGTGCCAGCTCACCACCTTCCTCCTACAAGCAGTACTTC.